The entry that follows covers one T cell receptor beta chain sequence. Its target is not known. The CDR3 is 14 residues long. The V gene lost 3 bases and the J gene lost 4 bases, with 12 bases spanning the gap. The germline V gene has CDR1 MDHEN and CDR2 SYDVKM. The data originate from a study of cytomegalovirus exposure and HLA in healthy donors. Study-level information: As an earlier analysis found, some 170 million T cells yielded 100 million to 130 million unique TCR beta sequences.

Study conclusions and caveats: With DRB1 most and HLA-C fewest, TCR association rates differed between HLA loci in a later analysis. Altogether, about 160 TCR beta chains were recorded as cytomegalovirus-associated.

Amplification used 60 Vbeta primers and 13 Jbeta primers. Sequencing was performed with immunoSEQ multiplex PCR; in TCRdb, only in-frame clones are kept and a portion is missing. Here the sample spans 150,000 to 200,000 clones, around 87% being singletons. Sequences were obtained from PBMCs. The chain uses TRBV28 and TRBJ2-5; tentative D call: TRBD1 (6 bases). The receptor comes from a woman aged 18-29 years in good health and CMV-seronegative. The CDR3 DNA is TGTGCCAGCAGTTTGGGACCAGGGGCAGAGACCCAGTACTTC. Protein sequence: CASSLGPGAETQYF.